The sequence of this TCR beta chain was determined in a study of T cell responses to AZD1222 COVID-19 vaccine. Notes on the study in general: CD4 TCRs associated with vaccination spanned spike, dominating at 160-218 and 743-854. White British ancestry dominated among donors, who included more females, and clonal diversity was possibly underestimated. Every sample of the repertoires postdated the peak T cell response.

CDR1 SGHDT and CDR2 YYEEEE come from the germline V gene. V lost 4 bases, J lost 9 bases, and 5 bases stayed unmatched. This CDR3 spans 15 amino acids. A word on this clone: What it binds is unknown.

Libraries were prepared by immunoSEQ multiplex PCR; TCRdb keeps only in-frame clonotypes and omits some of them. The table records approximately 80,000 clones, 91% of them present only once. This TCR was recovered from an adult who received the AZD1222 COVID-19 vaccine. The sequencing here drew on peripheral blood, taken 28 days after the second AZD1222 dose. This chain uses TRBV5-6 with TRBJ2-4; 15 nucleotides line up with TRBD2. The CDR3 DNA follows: TGTGCCAGCAGCCCTCAGGGACTAGCGGGAGGCATTCAGTACTTC. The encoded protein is CASSPQGLAGGIQYF.